The 30 T cell receptor beta chains presented below share a single source sample, sequenced in a study of T cell responses to AZD1222 COVID-19 vaccine (dated by TCRdb to the early 2020s). This specimen's time point label, interpreted: about 28 days (+/-7) after the second vaccine dose. Library generation was performed with the immunoSEQ multiplex PCR assay. TCRdb took this table from immuneACCESS and kept in-frame rearrangements with V and J called. Such tables lack part of the clones; where checked against another copy, unresolved V genes explain under half of the gap, and the rest is unexplained. The sample contains under 130,000 clones, 87% of them found a single time. The ten largest clonotypes hold under 2.5% of the sample. This specimen was peripheral blood, taken 28 days after the second AZD1222 dose. The receptors were gathered from an adult who received the AZD1222 COVID-19 vaccine.

The DNA for the CDR3 is TGCAGCGTTGGAAAACCGGGGACAGTAGTTGGCTACACCTTC. Its translation is CSVGKPGTVVGYTF. The chain links TRBV29-1 to TRBJ1-2; 7 bases are a match to TRBD1. Germline V gene data show CDR1 as SQVTM and CDR2 as ANQGSEA. Unmatched junction bases numbered 12, after V lost 4 bases and J lost 7 bases. CDR3 length equals 14 residues.

CDR3 DNA sequence: TGTGCCAGCAGCCGGACATATAATCAGCCCCAGCATTTT. Translating gives CASSRTYNQPQHF. The rearrangement links TRBV7-3 to TRBJ1-5; weak D call: TRBD1 (5 bases). The V gene's germline CDR1 is SGHTA and CDR2 FQGTGA. Trimming took 5 bases from V and 4 from J, leaving 9 bases between them. The CDR3 sequence is 13 residues long.

The chain combines TRBV4-2 with TRBJ1-1, with unresolved D. The CDR3 is 12 amino acids. Germline loops: CDR1 LGHNA, CDR2 YNFKEQ. Trimming pared 4 bases from V and 1 base from J, leaving 4 bases between. CDR3 in DNA: TGTGCCAGCAGCCGGTGGAACACTGAAGCTTTCTTT. The encoded protein is CASSRWNTEAFF.

The CDR3 spells CASSPPGAGVNEQFF. The CDR3 nucleotides read TGTGCCAGCTCACCACCGGGAGCAGGGGTCAATGAGCAGTTCTTC. The chain couples TRBV18 to TRBJ2-1, with D tentatively TRBD1 (6 bases). CDR1 and CDR2 (germline): KGHSH, LQKENI. The CDR3 covers 15 residues. V was cut by 0 bases and J by 6 bases, with 12 bases left in between.

The V call is TRBV28, the J call TRBJ1-2; no clear D gene. Germline CDR1 MDHEN, CDR2 SYDVKM. The germline V and J ends were trimmed by 5 bases and 8 bases, with 18 bases remaining between them. This CDR3 is 14 amino acids long. The CDR3 here is CASSTLWREEGYTF. The CDR3 DNA reads TGTGCCAGCAGTACTCTCTGGAGGGAAGAAGGCTACACCTTC.

The chain is built from TRBV6-5 and TRBJ1-2; TRBD1 is a possible D gene (5 bases). The germline V gene has CDR1 MNHEY and CDR2 SVGAGI. With 6 bases removed from V and 2 bases from J, the gap between germline ends came to 13 bases. The CDR3 contains 14 residues. CDR3 coding DNA: TGTGCCAGCAGGCGAGGGGTACGGAACTATGGCTACACCTTC. It codes for CASRRGVRNYGYTF.

The chain carries TRBV5-4 and TRBJ2-2; 13 bases match TRBD2. V was clipped by 2 bases and J by 1 base; unmatched bases: 5. The CDR3 consists of 18 residues. Germline V gene data show CDR1 as SGHNT and CDR2 as YYREEE (reference sequence). This CDR3 is CASSFGLAGVLNTGELFF. In DNA, the CDR3 is TGTGCCAGCAGCTTCGGACTAGCGGGAGTTTTGAACACCGGGGAGCTGTTTTTT.

The chain uses TRBV18 and TRBJ1-2, with D possibly matching TRBD1 (5 bases). The length of the CDR3 is 13 residues. V was cut by 3 bases and J by 7 bases, with 12 bases left in between. Germline V gene sequence: CDR1 KGHSH, CDR2 LQKENI. CDR3 loop: CASSPGQGGGYTF. DNA for the CDR3: TGTGCCAGCTCACCTGGCCAGGGTGGTGGCTACACCTTC.

The chain couples TRBV6-1 to TRBJ2-1; D possibly corresponds to TRBD1 (5 bases). In germline, CDR1 is MNHNS, CDR2 SASEGT. V lost 3 bases and J lost 8, with 14 bases in between. The CDR3 runs 14 residues. The CDR3 nucleotides read TGTGCCAGCAGTGATCCCACCAGGGCCGATGAGCAGTTCTTC. Protein sequence: CASSDPTRADEQFF.

This clone was seen only once. The V and J genes are TRBV5-6 and TRBJ2-7; TRBD1 agrees at 8 bases. The CDR3 consists of 16 residues. Trimming removed 4 bases from V and 3 bases from J; junction bases left unmatched: 12. Germline values: CDR1 SGHDT, CDR2 YYEEEE. In DNA form, the CDR3 reads TGTGCCAGCAGCGCGGGGACAGGTGGATTTGTCTACGAGCAGTACTTC. This gives the protein CASSAGTGGFVYEQYF.

As concerns this clone: Distinct nucleotide sequences in the sample also encode this CDR3. The chain links TRBV7-9 to TRBJ1-5; D not certain. Germline assignment: CDR1 SEHNR and CDR2 FQNEAQ (reference sequence). The ends were cut back, 1 base at V and 7 bases at J, with 5 bases in the middle. This CDR3 is built from 12 residues. The chain's CDR3 is CASSLGPQPQHF. In DNA, the CDR3 is TGTGCCAGCAGCTTAGGGCCGCAGCCCCAGCATTTT.

The chain recombines TRBV6-5 with TRBJ2-7, with TRBD1 as a possible D gene (6 bases). CDR1 is MNHEY, CDR2 SVGAGI, per germline. Trimming took 5 bases from V and 1 from J, leaving 9 bases between them. The CDR3 contains 13 residues. The CDR3 sequence: CASSRGHSYEQYF. CDR3 nucleotides: TGTGCCAGCAGTAGGGGACATTCCTACGAGCAGTACTTC.

This clone was observed a handful of times. The chain links TRBV27 to TRBJ1-6, with D possibly being TRBD1 (5 bases). The CDR3 sequence is 14 residues long. Per the germline V gene, CDR1 is MNHEY and CDR2 is SMNVEV (reference sequence). V was trimmed by 2 bases and J by 7 bases, leaving 9 bases between them. This CDR3 reads CASSLAGRNSPLHF. The CDR3 coding sequence is TGTGCCAGCAGTTTAGCAGGGAGGAATTCACCCCTCCACTTT.

The V call is TRBV18, the J call TRBJ2-1, with 13 bases fitting TRBD2. CDR3 length: 16 residues. J gave up 7 bases and V 3 bases, and 6 bases lay outside the gene matches. Per the germline V gene, CDR1 is KGHSH and CDR2 is LQKENI. The CDR3 bases are TGTGCCAGCTCACCTACAGGACTAGCGGGAGAAAATGAGCAGTTCTTC. It codes for CASSPTGLAGENEQFF.

The CDR3 region is CATSSGGTLNTEAFF. CDR3 nucleotide sequence: TGTGCCACCAGCAGCGGTGGGACATTGAACACTGAAGCTTTCTTT. The V gene is TRBV15, the J gene TRBJ1-1; possible D gene TRBD1, 6 bases. Germline CDR1 is LNHNV and CDR2 is YYDKDF (reference sequence). Trimming shortened V by 3 bases and J by 0 bases, and 11 bases separated the two germline ends. The CDR3 extends over 15 amino acids.

Only a few counts were recorded for this clone. V gene TRBV10-3 combines with J gene TRBJ2-2; no reliable D call. V shed 1 base and J shed 4 bases, with 7 bases lying between them. Germline V lookup: CDR1 ENHRY, CDR2 SYGVKD. The CDR3 sequence is 14 residues long. The CDR3 DNA follows: TGTGCCATCAGTGAGTTGGCGGTCACCGGGGAGCTGTTTTTT. Translated, it gives CAISELAVTGELFF.

Only a few counts were recorded for this clone. The J gene is TRBJ2-7, the V gene TRBV6-2 or TRBV6-3; D perhaps matches TRBD2 (5 bases). The CDR3 length is 12 residues. The germline V and J ends were trimmed by 2 bases and 7 bases, with 9 bases remaining between them. Germline V gene data show CDR1 as MNHEY and CDR2 as SVGEGT. The chain's CDR3 is CASSYLQREQYF. CDR3 coding DNA: TGTGCCAGCAGTTACCTTCAGCGGGAGCAGTACTTC.

This clone has only one observation. This chain connects TRBV5-1 to TRBJ2-3; D gene uncertain. CDR1 is SGHRS and CDR2 is YFSETQ in the germline V gene. The CDR3 extends over 14 amino acids. V was clipped by 2 bases and J by 3 bases, with 10 bases between them. Here the CDR3 reads CASSLNRRTDTQYF. DNA of the CDR3: TGCGCCAGCAGCTTAAACAGAAGGACAGATACGCAGTATTTT.

This chain joins TRBV7-8 and TRBJ2-6; possibly TRBD1 for D (5 bases). The V end lost 1 base, the J end lost 3 bases, and 13 bases lay between the germline ends. CDR3 length: 17 residues. Germline V CDR1 and CDR2: SGHVS, FQNEAQ. The CDR3 nucleotides are TGTGCCAGCAGCTTAGTTGCAGGGATGAATGGGGCCAACGTCCTGACTTTC. Translating it yields CASSLVAGMNGANVLTF.

The V call is TRBV27, the J call TRBJ2-3; D unresolved. Per the germline V gene, CDR1 is MNHEY and CDR2 is SMNVEV (reference sequence). CDR3 size: 13 residues. The ends were cut back, 1 base at V and 2 bases at J, with 4 bases in the middle. The CDR3 DNA reads TGTGCCAGCAGTTTATACCACACAGATACGCAGTATTTT. The encoded protein is CASSLYHTDTQYF.

This chain links TRBV29-1 with TRBJ1-2, with D possibly TRBD1 on 5 matching bases. Per the germline V gene, CDR1 is SQVTM and CDR2 is ANQGSEA. The length of the CDR3 is 10 residues. Between the trimmed V and J ends, which lost 5 bases and 8 bases, there was a span of 9 bases. CDR3 region: CSVSRDGYTF. CDR3 DNA: TGCAGCGTTTCGAGGGACGGCTACACCTTC.

The chain employs TRBV24-1 and TRBJ2-7; weak D call: TRBD2 (6 bases). The CDR3 consists of 15 residues. Germline V gives CDR1 KGHDR, CDR2 SFDVKD. Trimming pared 4 bases from V and 6 bases from J, leaving 18 bases between. The CDR3 spells CATSDPNLGLTEQYF. As DNA, the CDR3 is TGTGCCACCAGTGACCCCAATCTGGGACTCACCGAGCAGTACTTC.

The V gene is TRBV5-1, the J gene TRBJ1-6, with D possibly being TRBD1 (6 bases). This CDR3 has 14 residues. Trimming shortened V by 2 bases and J by 7 bases, and 10 bases separated the two germline ends. Germline loops: CDR1 SGHRS, CDR2 YFSETQ. The CDR3 here is CASSLARGNSPLHF. The DNA of the CDR3 is TGCGCCAGCAGCTTAGCCAGGGGAAATTCACCCCTCCACTTT.

The chain employs TRBV14 and TRBJ2-7; 8 bases map to TRBD1. Germline CDR1 SGHDN, CDR2 FVKESK. After removal of 0 bases from V and 5 bases from J, the junction contained 6 bases not matched to a gene. The CDR3 consists of 15 residues. CDR3 amino acids: CASSQDTGQVNEQYF. CDR3 nucleotide sequence: TGTGCCAGCAGCCAAGACACGGGACAGGTAAACGAGCAGTACTTC. Combining the CDR3 with reference TRBV14 and TRBJ2-7 gives the whole variable domain EAGVTQFPSHSVIEKGQTVTLRCDPISGHDNLYWYRRVMGKEIKFLLHFVKESKQDESGMPNNRFLAERTGGTYSTLKVQPAELEDSGVYFCASSQDTGQVNEQYFGPGTRLTVT.

A single count supports this clone. This chain joins TRBV30 and TRBJ1-1, with 7 bases matching TRBD1. The germline V gene encodes CDR1 GTSNPN and CDR2 SVGIG (reference sequence). With 5 bases clipped from V and 4 bases from J, the junction kept 7 bases outside the gene matches. The CDR3 loop spans 13 amino acids. The CDR3 reads CAWHRGIVTEAFF. CDR3 sequence (DNA): TGTGCCTGGCACAGGGGAATCGTCACTGAAGCTTTCTTT.

The V gene is TRBV3-1 (or the pseudogene TRBV3-2), the J gene TRBJ2-1, with TRBD2 identical over 11 bases. The CDR3 consists of 13 residues. J gave up 15 bases and V 3 bases, and 7 bases lay outside the gene matches. From germline, CDR1 is LGHDT and CDR2 YNNKEL (reference sequence). Here the CDR3 DNA reads TGTGCCAGCAGCCACAGAAATAGCGGGAGGGGGTTCTTC. Its translation: CASSHRNSGRGFF.

The CDR3, as DNA: TGTGCCAGCAGCCCTGCGGCGGGACAAAACACCGGGGAGCTGTTTTTT. As protein: CASSPAAGQNTGELFF. The chain employs TRBV7-3 and TRBJ2-2; TRBD1 or TRBD2 may be the D gene (6 bases each). The V gene lost 5 bases and the J gene lost 2 bases, with 15 bases spanning the gap. The germline CDR1 and CDR2 sequences are SGHTA and FQGTGA. This CDR3 comprises 16 residues.

The V and J genes are TRBV28 and TRBJ2-1, with 11 nucleotides matching TRBD2. The length of the CDR3 is 15 residues. V shed 7 bases, J shed 7 bases, and the junction held 9 bases outside the gene matches. Germline CDR1 and CDR2: MDHEN and SYDVKM. The DNA of the CDR3 is TGTGCCAGCAAGTCCGGGACTAGCGGAAGTAATGAGCAGTTCTTC. Protein: CASKSGTSGSNEQFF.

The CDR3 protein is CASSLMGGYTEAFF. The DNA for the CDR3 is TGTGCCAGCAGCTTGATGGGGGGCTACACTGAAGCTTTCTTT. The chain has TRBV5-8 and TRBJ1-1; D possibly corresponds to TRBD1 (6 bases). V shed 1 base and J shed 3 bases, with 10 bases lying between them. Per the germline V gene, CDR1 is SGHTS and CDR2 is YDEGEE. This CDR3 is 14 amino acids long.

This clone occurred a few times. V gene TRBV5-1 combines with J gene TRBJ2-7; 13 bases map to TRBD2. The junction had 7 bases not matched to a gene; V was cut back by 0 bases and J by 7 bases. The CDR3 totals 16 residues. Germline loops: CDR1 SGHRS, CDR2 YFSETQ. CDR3 in DNA: TGCGCCAGCAGCTTGGAACTAGCGGGAGGGCTTCGAGAGCAGTACTTC. Its translation is CASSLELAGGLREQYF. Combining the CDR3 with reference TRBV5-1 and TRBJ2-7 gives the whole variable domain KAGVTQTPRYLIKTRGQQVTLSCSPISGHRSVSWYQQTPGQGLQFLFEYFSETQRNKGNFPGRFSGRQFSNSRSEMNVSTLELGDSALYLCASSLELAGGLREQYFGPGTRLTVT.